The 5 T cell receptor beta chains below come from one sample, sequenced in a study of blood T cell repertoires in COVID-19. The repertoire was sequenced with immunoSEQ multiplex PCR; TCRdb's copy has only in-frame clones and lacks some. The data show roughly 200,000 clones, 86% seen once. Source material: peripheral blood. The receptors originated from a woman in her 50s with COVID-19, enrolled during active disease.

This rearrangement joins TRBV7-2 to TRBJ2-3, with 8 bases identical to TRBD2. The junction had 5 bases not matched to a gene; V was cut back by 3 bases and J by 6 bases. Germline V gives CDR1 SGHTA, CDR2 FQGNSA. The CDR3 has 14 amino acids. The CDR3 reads CASSFAGGRDTQYF. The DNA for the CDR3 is TGTGCCAGCAGCTTTGCGGGGGGCAGGGATACGCAGTATTTT.

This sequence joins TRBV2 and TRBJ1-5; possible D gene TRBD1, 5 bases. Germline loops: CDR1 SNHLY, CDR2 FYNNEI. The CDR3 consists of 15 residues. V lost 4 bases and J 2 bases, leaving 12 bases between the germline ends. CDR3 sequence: CASSVLQGGNQPQHF. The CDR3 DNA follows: TGTGCCAGCAGTGTGCTTCAGGGCGGCAATCAGCCCCAGCATTTT. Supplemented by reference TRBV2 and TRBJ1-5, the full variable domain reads EPEVTQTPSHQVTQMGQEVILRCVPISNHLYFYWYRQILGQKVEFLVSFYNNEISEKSEIFDDQFSVERPDGSNFTLKIRSTKLEDSAMYFCASSVLQGGNQPQHFGDGTRLSIL.

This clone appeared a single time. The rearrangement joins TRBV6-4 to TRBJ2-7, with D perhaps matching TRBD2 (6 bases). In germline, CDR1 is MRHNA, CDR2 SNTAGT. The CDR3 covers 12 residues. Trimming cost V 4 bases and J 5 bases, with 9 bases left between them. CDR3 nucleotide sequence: TGTGCCAGCAGTGGGGGGGTAAACGAGCAGTACGTC. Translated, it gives CASSGGVNEQYV.

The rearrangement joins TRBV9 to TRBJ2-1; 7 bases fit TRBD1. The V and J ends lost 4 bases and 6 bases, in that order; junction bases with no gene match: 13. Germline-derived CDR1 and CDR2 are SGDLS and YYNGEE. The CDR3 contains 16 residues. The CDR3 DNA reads TGTGCCAGCAGCTCCTTAGGACAGGTAGGGGTCAATGAGCAGTTCTTC. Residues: CASSSLGQVGVNEQFF.

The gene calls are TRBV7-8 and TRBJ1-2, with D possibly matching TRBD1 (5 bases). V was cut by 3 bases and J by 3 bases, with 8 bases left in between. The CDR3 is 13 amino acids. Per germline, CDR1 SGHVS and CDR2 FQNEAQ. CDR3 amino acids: CASSLTTDYGYTF. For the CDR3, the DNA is TGTGCCAGCAGCTTGACGACAGACTATGGCTACACCTTC.